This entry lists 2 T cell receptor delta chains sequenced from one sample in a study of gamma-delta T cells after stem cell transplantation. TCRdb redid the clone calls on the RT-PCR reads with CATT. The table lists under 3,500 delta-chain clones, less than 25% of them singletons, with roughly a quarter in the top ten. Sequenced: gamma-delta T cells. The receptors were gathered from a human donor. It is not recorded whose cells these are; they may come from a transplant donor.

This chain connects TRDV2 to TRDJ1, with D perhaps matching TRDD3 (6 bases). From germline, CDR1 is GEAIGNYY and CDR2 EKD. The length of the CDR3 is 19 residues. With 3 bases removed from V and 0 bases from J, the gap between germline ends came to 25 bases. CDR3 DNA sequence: TGTGCCTGTGACGAGATCTTTGGGGGTTCCGCCCTGTACACCGATAAACTCATCTTT. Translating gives CACDEIFGGSALYTDKLIF.

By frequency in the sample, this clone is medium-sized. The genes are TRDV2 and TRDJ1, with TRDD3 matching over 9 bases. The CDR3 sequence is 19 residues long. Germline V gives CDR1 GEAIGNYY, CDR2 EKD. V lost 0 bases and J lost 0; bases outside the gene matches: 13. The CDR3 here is CACDTLITAGDTDTDKLIF. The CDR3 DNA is TGTGCCTGTGACACCTTAATAACTGCTGGGGATACGGACACCGATAAACTCATCTTT.